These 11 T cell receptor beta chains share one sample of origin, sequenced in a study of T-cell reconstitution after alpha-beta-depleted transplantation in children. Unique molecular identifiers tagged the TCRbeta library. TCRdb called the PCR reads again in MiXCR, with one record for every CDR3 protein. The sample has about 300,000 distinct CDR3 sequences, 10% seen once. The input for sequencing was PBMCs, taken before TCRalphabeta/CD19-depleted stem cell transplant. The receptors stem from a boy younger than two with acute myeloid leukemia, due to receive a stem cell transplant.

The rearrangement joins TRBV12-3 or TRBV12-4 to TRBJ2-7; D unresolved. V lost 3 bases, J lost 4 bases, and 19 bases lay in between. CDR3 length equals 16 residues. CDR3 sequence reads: CASSFFGPPPQYEQYF. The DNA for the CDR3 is TGTGCCAGCAGTTTTTTCGGACCCCCCCCACAATACGAGCAGTACTTC.

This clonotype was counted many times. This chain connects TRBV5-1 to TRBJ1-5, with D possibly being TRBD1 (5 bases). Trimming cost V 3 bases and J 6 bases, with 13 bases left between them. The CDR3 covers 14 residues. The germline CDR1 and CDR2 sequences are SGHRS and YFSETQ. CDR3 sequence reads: CASSSDSRSQPQHF. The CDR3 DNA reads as TGCGCCAGCAGCTCCGACAGTAGAAGTCAGCCCCAGCATTTT.

CDR3 nucleotides: TGTGCCAGCAGACGACAGGGACCCCACGAGCAGTACTTC. It is translated as CASRRQGPHEQYF. The chain carries TRBV28 and TRBJ2-7; 7 nucleotides agree with TRBD1. This CDR3 is built from 13 residues. V was clipped by 6 bases and J by 5 bases; unmatched bases: 7. In germline, CDR1 is MDHEN, CDR2 SYDVKM.

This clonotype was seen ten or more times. CDR3: CASSPHSGGNYGYTF. The CDR3 nucleotides read TGTGCCAGCAGCCCCCACTCTGGGGGGAACTATGGCTACACCTTC. The chain is built from TRBV4-2 and TRBJ1-2; D perhaps matches TRBD1 (5 bases). Trimming cost V 4 bases and J 2 bases, with 14 bases left between them. CDR1 is LGHNA, CDR2 YNFKEQ, per germline. This CDR3 contains 15 residues.

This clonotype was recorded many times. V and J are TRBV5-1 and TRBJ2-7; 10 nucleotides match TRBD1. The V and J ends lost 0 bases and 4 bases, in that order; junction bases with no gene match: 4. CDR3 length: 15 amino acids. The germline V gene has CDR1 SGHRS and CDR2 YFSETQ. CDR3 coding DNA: TGCGCCAGCAGCTTGGCGACAGGGGGCTGGTACGAGCAGTACTTC. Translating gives CASSLATGGWYEQYF.

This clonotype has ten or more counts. The CDR3 DNA reads as TGTGCCAGCAGCCAAGATGGAGGGATCAGGGAAAAACTGTTTTTT. It specifies CASSQDGGIREKLFF. The chain is built from TRBV3-1 and TRBJ1-4, with no clear D. V was shortened by 0 bases and J by 8 bases, with 13 bases between the two germline ends. The germline V gene encodes CDR1 LGHDT and CDR2 YNNKEL (reference sequence). This CDR3 region has 15 residues.

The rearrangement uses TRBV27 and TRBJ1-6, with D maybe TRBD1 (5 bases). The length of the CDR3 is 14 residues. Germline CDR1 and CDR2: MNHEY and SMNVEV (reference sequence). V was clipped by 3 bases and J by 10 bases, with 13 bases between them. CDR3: CASSFRDHFSPLHF. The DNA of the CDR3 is TGTGCCAGCAGTTTTCGGGACCACTTCTCACCCCTCCACTTT.

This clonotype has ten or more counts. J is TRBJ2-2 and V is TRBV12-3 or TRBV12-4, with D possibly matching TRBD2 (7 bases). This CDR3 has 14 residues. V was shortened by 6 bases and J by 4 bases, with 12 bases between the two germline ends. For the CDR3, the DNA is TGTGCCAGCAGAGAAGGGGGGGGCACCGGGGAGCTGTTTTTT. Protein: CASREGGGTGELFF.

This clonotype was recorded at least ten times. CDR3 bases: TGTGCCAGCAGCCGCCCGGGACAGCGGCCCTTCAATGAGCAGTTCTTC. This translates into CASSRPGQRPFNEQFF. The genes are TRBV14 and TRBJ2-1, with TRBD1 matching over 7 bases. Germline CDR1 is SGHDN and CDR2 is FVKESK. The V segment lost 4 bases and the J segment 6 bases; nucleotides outside the gene matches: 12. CDR3 length equals 16 residues. Together with reference TRBV14 and TRBJ2-1, the CDR3 gives the full variable domain: EAGVTQFPSHSVIEKGQTVTLRCDPISGHDNLYWYRRVMGKEIKFLLHFVKESKQDESGMPNNRFLAERTGGTYSTLKVQPAELEDSGVYFCASSRPGQRPFNEQFFGPGTRLTVL.

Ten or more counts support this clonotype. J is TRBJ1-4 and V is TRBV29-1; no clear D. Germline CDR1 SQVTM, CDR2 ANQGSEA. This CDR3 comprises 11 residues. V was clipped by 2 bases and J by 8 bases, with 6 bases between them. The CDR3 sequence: CSVERGEKLFF. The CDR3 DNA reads TGCAGCGTTGAACGAGGGGAAAAACTGTTTTTT.

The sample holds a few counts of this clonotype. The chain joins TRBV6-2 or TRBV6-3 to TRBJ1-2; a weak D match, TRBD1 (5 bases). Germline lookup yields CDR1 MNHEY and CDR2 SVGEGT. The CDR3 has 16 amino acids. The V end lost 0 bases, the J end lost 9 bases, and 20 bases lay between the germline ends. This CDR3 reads CASSYSTGPAGSSYTF. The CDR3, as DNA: TGTGCCAGCAGTTACTCGACGGGGCCGGCCGGAAGTAGCTACACCTTC.